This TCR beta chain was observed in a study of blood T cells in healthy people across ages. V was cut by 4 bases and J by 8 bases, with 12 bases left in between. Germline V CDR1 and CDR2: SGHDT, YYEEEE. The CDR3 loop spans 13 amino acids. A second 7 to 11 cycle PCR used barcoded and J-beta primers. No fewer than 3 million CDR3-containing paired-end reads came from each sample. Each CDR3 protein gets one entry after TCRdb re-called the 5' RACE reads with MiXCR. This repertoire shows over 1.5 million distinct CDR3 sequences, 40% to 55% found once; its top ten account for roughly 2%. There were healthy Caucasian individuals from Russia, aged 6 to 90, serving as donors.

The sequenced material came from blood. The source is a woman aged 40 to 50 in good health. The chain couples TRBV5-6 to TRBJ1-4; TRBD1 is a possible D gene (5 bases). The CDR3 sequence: CASSVRVEEKLFF. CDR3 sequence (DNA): TGTGCCAGCAGCGTCAGGGTTGAGGAAAAACTGTTTTTT. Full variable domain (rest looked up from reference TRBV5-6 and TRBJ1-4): DAGVTQSPTHLIKTRGQQVTLRCSPKSGHDTVSWYQQALGQGPQFIFQYYEEEERQRGNFPDRFSGHQFPNYSSELNVNALLLGDSALYLCASSVRVEEKLFFGSGTQLSVL.